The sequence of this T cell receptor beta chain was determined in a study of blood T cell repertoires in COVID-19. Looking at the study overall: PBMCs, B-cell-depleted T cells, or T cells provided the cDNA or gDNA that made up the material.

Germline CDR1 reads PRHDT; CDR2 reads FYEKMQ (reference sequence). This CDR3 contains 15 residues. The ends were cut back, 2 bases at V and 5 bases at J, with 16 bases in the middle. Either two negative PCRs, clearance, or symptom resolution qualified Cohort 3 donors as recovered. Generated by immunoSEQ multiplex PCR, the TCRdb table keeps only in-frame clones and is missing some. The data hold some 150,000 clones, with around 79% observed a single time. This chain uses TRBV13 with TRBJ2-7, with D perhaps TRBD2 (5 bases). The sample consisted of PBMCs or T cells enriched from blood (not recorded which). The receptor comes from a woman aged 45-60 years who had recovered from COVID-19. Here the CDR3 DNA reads TGTGCCAGCAGCTTACTCGCGGGTGGGGTCGACGAGCAGTACTTC. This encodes CASSLLAGGVDEQYF. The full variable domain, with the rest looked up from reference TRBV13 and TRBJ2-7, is AAGVIQSPRHLIKEKRETATLKCYPIPRHDTVYWYQQGPGQDPQFLISFYEKMQSDKGSIPDRFSAQQFSDYHSELNMSSLELGDSALYFCASSLLAGGVDEQYFGPGTRLTVT.